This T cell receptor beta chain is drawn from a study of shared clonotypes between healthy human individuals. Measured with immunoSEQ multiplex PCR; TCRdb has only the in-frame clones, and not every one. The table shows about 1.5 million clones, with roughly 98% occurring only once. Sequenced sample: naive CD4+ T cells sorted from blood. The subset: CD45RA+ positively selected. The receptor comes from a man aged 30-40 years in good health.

CDR3 DNA: TGTGCCAGCAGCGACAGCCTAGCGGGACGAGCCCACGAGCAGTACTTC. Its protein product is CASSDSLAGRAHEQYF. J is TRBJ2-7 and V is TRBV5-4; 9 nucleotides line up with TRBD2. After removal of 4 bases from V and 5 bases from J, the junction contained 13 bases not matched to a gene. The CDR3 has 16 amino acids. Germline values: CDR1 SGHNT, CDR2 YYREEE (reference sequence).